Listed below are T cell receptor beta chains from one sample, sequenced in a study of blood T cell repertoires in COVID-19. Produced via immunoSEQ multiplex PCR; TCRdb's table is partial and in-frame only. The sample includes about 150,000 clones, around four fifths seen only once; the top ten take roughly 34%. Sequencing used peripheral blood. The receptors originated from a human donor in a cohort sampled during active COVID-19. CDR3s include the opening cysteine and the closing phenylalanine or tryptophan. The D gene is left open where the match is weak. A clone size is listed for some rows: how often the clone was seen (once, few, many), or a class if it is expanded.

V	J	D	size	length	DNA	CDR3
TRBV15	TRBJ1-4	NA	many	14	TGTGCCACCAGCCACAGGGCGGATAATGAAAAACTGTTTTTT	CATSHRADNEKLFF
TRBV10-1	TRBJ1-1	TRBD1	once	12	TGCGCCAGCCGAGGACAGGGCCACGAAGCTTTCTTT	CASRGQGHEAFF
TRBV27	TRBJ1-5	TRBD1	few	16	TGTGCCAGCAGTTCCCTGACAGGGGGCCCTAATCAGCCCCAGCATTTT	CASSSLTGGPNQPQHF
TRBV6-1	TRBJ1-5	NA	once	12	TGTGCCAGCAGTGAACCGCCTCGGGCCCAGCATTTT	CASSEPPRAQHF
TRBV5-6	TRBJ1-1	TRBD1	NA	16	TGTGCCAGCAGCTTGTGGTGGACAGGGCTCGACACTGAAGCTTTCTTT	CASSLWWTGLDTEAFF
TRBV11-2	TRBJ2-7	TRBD1	NA	13	TGTGCCAGCAGCATTGACAGGGGACAGGAGCAGTACTTC	CASSIDRGQEQYF
TRBV6-6	TRBJ2-1	TRBD2	NA	15	TGTGCCAGCAAGTCGGGCGGGGGGGCCTACAATGAGCAGTTCTTC	CASKSGGGAYNEQFF
TRBV7-2	TRBJ1-3	TRBD1	NA	14	TGTGCCAGCGGGGACAGGTACTCTGGAAACACCATATATTTT	CASGDRYSGNTIYF
TRBV5-1	TRBJ1-1	TRBD1	NA	16	TGCGCCAGCAGCACAGGGACAGGGCTCCCTATCCTAGAAGCTTTCTTT	CASSTGTGLPILEAFF
TRBV18	TRBJ1-5	NA	NA	14	TGTGCCAGCGCCGGGACAAATAGCAATCAGCCCCAGCATTTT	CASAGTNSNQPQHF
TRBV12-3/TRBV12-4	TRBJ1-1	TRBD1	NA	13	TGTGCCAGCAGTAGACAGGGGAACACTGAAGCTTTCTTT	CASSRQGNTEAFF
TRBV4-3	TRBJ1-6	TRBD1	NA	16	TGCGCCAGCAGCTATACAGGGGGCGCTGATAATTCACCCCTCCACTTT	CASSYTGGADNSPLHF
TRBV7-2	TRBJ2-7	TRBD1	few	14	TGTGCCAGCAGCCCGGGGACAGGACTCTACGAGCAGTACTTC	CASSPGTGLYEQYF
TRBV28	TRBJ1-1	NA	few	12	TGTGCCAGCAGTTATCGGTACACTGAAGCTTTCTTT	CASSYRYTEAFF
TRBV29-1	TRBJ2-5	NA	NA	13	TGCAGCGTTGAAGGCAACAGGGCGGAGACCCAGTACTTC	CSVEGNRAETQYF
TRBV4-3	TRBJ2-5	TRBD2	once	15	TGCGCCAGCAGCCAGGGAGCGGGGGGGCAAGAGACCCAGTACTTC	CASSQGAGGQETQYF
TRBV4-1	TRBJ1-5	NA	NA	14	TGCGCCAGCAGCTCACAGGCTACCAATCAGCCCCAGCATTTT	CASSSQATNQPQHF
TRBV19	TRBJ1-1	NA	NA	17	TGTGCCAGTAGTCAACAGGGTAAAGGCTTTCAAAACACTGAAGCTTTCTTT	CASSQQGKGFQNTEAFF
TRBV11-3	TRBJ1-1	TRBD1	NA	15	TGTGCCAGCAGCCGCCGGGACAGGGGGACCACTGAAGCTTTCTTT	CASSRRDRGTTEAFF
TRBV4-1	TRBJ1-1	NA	once	15	TGCGCCAGCAGCCAAGCCCCGGGTATAGGAACTGAAGCTTTCTTT	CASSQAPGIGTEAFF
TRBV29-1	TRBJ1-2	NA	once	11	TGCAGCGTTTCCGGACAGATTGGCTACACCTTC	CSVSGQIGYTF
TRBV25-1	TRBJ2-1	NA	NA	16	TGTGCCAGCAGTGCCGCAGGACTGGTCGCGTACAATGAGCAGTTCTTC	CASSAAGLVAYNEQFF
TRBV7-2	TRBJ2-3	TRBD2	NA	15	TGTGCCAGCAGCAGAAGCGGGGGGGCCTCAGATACGCAGTATTTT	CASSRSGGASDTQYF
TRBV10-3	TRBJ1-5	TRBD1	NA	15	TGTGCCATCAGTGATTCGGACAGGGGCTATCAGCCCCAGCATTTT	CAISDSDRGYQPQHF
TRBV9	TRBJ2-1	TRBD2	NA	17	TGTGCCAGCAGCGTAGGGGGACTAGCGCCGGTCGACAATGAGCAGTTCTTC	CASSVGGLAPVDNEQFF
TRBV5-1	TRBJ1-1	TRBD1	NA	14	TGCGCCAGCAGCTGGACAGGCGGCGCCACTGAAGCTTTCTTT	CASSWTGGATEAFF
TRBV28	TRBJ1-2	TRBD1	NA	15	TGTGCCAGCAGTTATCCTCCGGGACAGAACTATGGCTACACCTTC	CASSYPPGQNYGYTF
TRBV7-3	TRBJ2-1	NA	once	13	TGTGCCAGCAGCTCAGGGGCTAGCAAAGAGCAGTTCTTC	CASSSGASKEQFF
TRBV9	TRBJ1-6	NA	NA	13	TGTGCCAGCAGCGCCTCTGGCAATTCACCCCTCCACTTT	CASSASGNSPLHF
TRBV10-1	TRBJ2-3	NA	NA	13	TGCGCCAGCAGTGAGTCGCGGACAGATACGCAGTATTTT	CASSESRTDTQYF
TRBV5-1	TRBJ2-2	NA	NA	14	TGCGCCAGCAGCTTCAGGGGACCTGAAGGGGAGCTGTTTTTT	CASSFRGPEGELFF
TRBV28	TRBJ2-3	TRBD1	NA	16	TGTGCCAGCAGACTAGGGACAGGGCGTAGCACAGATACGCAGTATTTT	CASRLGTGRSTDTQYF
TRBV6-5	TRBJ2-2	TRBD1	NA	14	TGTGCCAGCACCGAGACAGGGCAAACCGGGGAGCTGTTTTTT	CASTETGQTGELFF
TRBV7-8	TRBJ2-5	NA	NA	15	TGTGCCAGCAGCTTAGCGCGGCCACCGAAAGAGACCCAGTACTTC	CASSLARPPKETQYF
TRBV7-2	TRBJ1-2	NA	NA	14	TGTGCCAGCAGCTCGGCCGTTAGGGGCTATGGCTACACCTTC	CASSSAVRGYGYTF
TRBV6-5	TRBJ1-2	NA	NA	14	TGTGCCAGCAGTTACTCGAAGACGGGGGGTGGCTACACCTTC	CASSYSKTGGGYTF
TRBV18	TRBJ1-1	NA	NA	14	TGTGCCAGCTCACAGTCGGCGGAGAACACTGAAGCTTTCTTT	CASSQSAENTEAFF
TRBV29-1	TRBJ1-1	NA	NA	10	TGCAGCGTTGTGCAGGGAGAAGCTTTCTTT	CSVVQGEAFF
TRBV2	TRBJ2-3	TRBD2	NA	15	TGTGCCAGCAGTCGACTAGCGGGGCTGACAGATACGCAGTATTTT	CASSRLAGLTDTQYF
TRBV28	TRBJ1-2	NA	NA	14	TGTGCCAGCACCTCCGGAGGGGACCCCTATGGCTACACCTTC	CASTSGGDPYGYTF
TRBV12-5	TRBJ2-3	NA	NA	15	TGTGCTAGTGGCCTACCCCGGGACAACCAAGATACGCAGTATTTT	CASGLPRDNQDTQYF
TRBV19	TRBJ2-7	TRBD1	NA	15	TGTGCCAGTAGTGTTACAGGGGGCCCTGTAGACGAGCAGTACTTC	CASSVTGGPVDEQYF
TRBV21-1	TRBJ1-2	NA	NA	16	TGTGCCAGCAGCCCACGTCAGGACAGGGCGGGCTATGGCTACACCTTC	CASSPRQDRAGYGYTF
TRBV7-2	TRBJ1-3	TRBD1	NA	16	TGTGCCAGCAGCGAGGGACAGGGGGCGACCGGAAACACCATATATTTT	CASSEGQGATGNTIYF
TRBV6-4	TRBJ2-7	TRBD1	once	13	TGTGCCAGCAGTACGGGACAGGGAGGGGAGCAGTACTTC	CASSTGQGGEQYF
TRBV5-4	TRBJ1-3	NA	NA	13	TGTGCCAGCAGCTTGGGACGTGGGGAGGCCATATATTTT	CASSLGRGEAIYF
TRBV2	TRBJ1-1	NA	NA	13	TGTGCCAGCAGTATCAGACTTGGCACTGAAGCTTTCTTT	CASSIRLGTEAFF
TRBV23-1	TRBJ2-1	TRBD2	NA	14	TGCGCCAGCAGTCAGAGGACTAGGGGCGATGAGCAGTTCTTC	CASSQRTRGDEQFF